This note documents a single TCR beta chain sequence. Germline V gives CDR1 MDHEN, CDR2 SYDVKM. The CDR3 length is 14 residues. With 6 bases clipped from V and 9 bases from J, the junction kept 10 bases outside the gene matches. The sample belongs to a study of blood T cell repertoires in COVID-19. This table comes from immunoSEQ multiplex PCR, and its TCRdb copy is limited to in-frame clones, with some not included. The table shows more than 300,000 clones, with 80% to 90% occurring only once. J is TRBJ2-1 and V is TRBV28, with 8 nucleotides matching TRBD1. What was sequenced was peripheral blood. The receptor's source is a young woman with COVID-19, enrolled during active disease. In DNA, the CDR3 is TGTGCCAGCAGCATGGACAGGGTTGTAGGTGAGCAGTTCTTC. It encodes CASSMDRVVGEQFF.